The clone carrying this T cell receptor beta chain was found many times. Adult healthy volunteers gave 2.5 ml peripheral blood for whole-blood RNA. V lost 5 bases, J lost 1 base, and 11 bases lay in between. This CDR3 has 14 amino acids. For blood and skin samples, reverse transcription used TCR alpha and beta constant primers. MiXCR was run by TCRdb on the 5' RACE reads, yielding one entry per CDR3 protein. This sample has 20,000 to 25,000 distinct CDR3 sequences, with about 4% found just once. The record originates from a study of naive and memory T cell subsets. The V gene is TRBV12-3 or TRBV12-4, the J gene TRBJ1-1; a weak D match, TRBD1 (5 bases). This sequence was found in a male donor in good health. The CDR3 sequence: CASSRLDRNTEAFF. In nucleotides, the CDR3 is TGTGCCAGCAGTAGGCTTGACAGGAACACTGAAGCTTTCTTT.